This T cell receptor (beta chain) was documented in a study of blood T cells in healthy people across ages. This clonotype has a count of ten or more. V was trimmed by 4 bases and J by 15 bases, leaving 13 bases between them. The CDR3 totals 11 residues. The amount of total RNA extracted per sample was at least 6 micrograms. Alongside a J-beta primer mix, a sample-barcoded 5' primer served in a second PCR lasting 7 to 11 cycles. Via MiXCR, TCRdb re-called the 5' RACE reads, giving one row per CDR3 protein. The table includes roughly 800,000 distinct CDR3 sequences, roughly 34% detected once. J is TRBJ2-1 and V is TRBV12-3 or TRBV12-4; D may match TRBD1 or TRBD2 (6 bases each). The TCR comes from a man aged 18 to 30 in good health. Sequenced input: blood. CDR3: CASSSVGGWFF. The CDR3, as DNA: TGTGCCAGCAGTTCTGTAGGGGGGTGGTTCTTC.